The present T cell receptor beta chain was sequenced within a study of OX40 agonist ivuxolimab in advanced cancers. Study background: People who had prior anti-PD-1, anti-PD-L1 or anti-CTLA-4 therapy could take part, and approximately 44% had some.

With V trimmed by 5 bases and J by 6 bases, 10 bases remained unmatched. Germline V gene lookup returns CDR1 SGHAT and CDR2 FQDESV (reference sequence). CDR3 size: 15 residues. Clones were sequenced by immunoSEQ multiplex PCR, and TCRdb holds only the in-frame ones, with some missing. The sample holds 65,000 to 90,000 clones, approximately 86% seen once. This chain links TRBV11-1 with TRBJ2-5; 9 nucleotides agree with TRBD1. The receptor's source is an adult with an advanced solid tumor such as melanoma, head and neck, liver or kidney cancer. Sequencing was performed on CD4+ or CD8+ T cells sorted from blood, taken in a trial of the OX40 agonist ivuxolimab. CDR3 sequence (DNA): TGTGCCAGCAGCCCCCAGGACAGGGGTGGGAAGACCCAGTACTTC. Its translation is CASSPQDRGGKTQYF.